This T cell receptor (beta chain) was recorded in a study of blood T cells in healthy people across ages. On this clonotype itself: Its antigen remains unidentified.

CDR1 MNHNY and CDR2 SVGAGI come from the germline V gene (reference sequence). CDR3 length: 16 amino acids. Trimming took 7 bases from V and 3 from J; bases not matched to a gene: 12. Study-level results: Using unsorted PBMCs precluded a conclusive naive versus antigen-experienced comparison.

A sample-barcoded 5' primer and a J-beta primer mix were used in a second PCR of roughly 6 to 11 cycles. TCRdb called the 5' RACE reads again in MiXCR, with one record for every CDR3 protein. The sample has roughly 680,000 distinct CDR3 sequences, about 52% seen once. The chain links TRBV6-6 to TRBJ2-1; 7 nucleotides match TRBD1. The TCR originated in a woman aged 60-75 years in good health. The sequenced sample was blood. CDR3 DNA: TGTGCCAGCATACGCCCCGGTGGACAGGACTACAATGAGCAGTTCTTC. It translates to CASIRPGGQDYNEQFF.